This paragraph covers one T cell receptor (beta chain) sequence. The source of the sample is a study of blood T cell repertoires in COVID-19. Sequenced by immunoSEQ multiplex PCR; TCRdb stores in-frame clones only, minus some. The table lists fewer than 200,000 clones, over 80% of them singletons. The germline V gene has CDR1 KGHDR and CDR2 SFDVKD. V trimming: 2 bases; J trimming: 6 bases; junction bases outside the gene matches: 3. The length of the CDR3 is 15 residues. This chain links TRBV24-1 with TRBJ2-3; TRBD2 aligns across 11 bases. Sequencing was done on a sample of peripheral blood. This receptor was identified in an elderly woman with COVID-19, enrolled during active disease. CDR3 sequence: CATSDSRTSGDTQYF. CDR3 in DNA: TGTGCCACCAGTGATTCGAGGACTAGCGGGGATACGCAGTATTTT.